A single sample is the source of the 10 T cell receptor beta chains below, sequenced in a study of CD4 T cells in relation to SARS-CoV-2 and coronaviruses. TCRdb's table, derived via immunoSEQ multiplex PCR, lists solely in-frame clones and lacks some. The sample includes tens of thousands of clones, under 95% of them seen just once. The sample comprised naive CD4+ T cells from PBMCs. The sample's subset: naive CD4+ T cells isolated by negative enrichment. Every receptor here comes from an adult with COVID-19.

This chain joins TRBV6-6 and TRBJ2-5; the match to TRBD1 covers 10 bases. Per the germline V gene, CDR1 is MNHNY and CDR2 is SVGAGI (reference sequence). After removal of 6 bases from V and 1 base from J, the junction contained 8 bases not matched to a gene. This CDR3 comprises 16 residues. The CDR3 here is CASRRRQGATQETQYF. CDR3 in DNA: TGTGCCAGCAGACGACGACAGGGGGCCACCCAAGAGACCCAGTACTTC.

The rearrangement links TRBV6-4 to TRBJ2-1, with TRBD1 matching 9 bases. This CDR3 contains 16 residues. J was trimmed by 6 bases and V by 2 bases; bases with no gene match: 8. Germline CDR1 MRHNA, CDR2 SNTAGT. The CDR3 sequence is CASSDTLQGAINEQFF. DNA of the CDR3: TGTGCCAGCAGTGACACCCTACAGGGGGCCATCAATGAGCAGTTCTTC.

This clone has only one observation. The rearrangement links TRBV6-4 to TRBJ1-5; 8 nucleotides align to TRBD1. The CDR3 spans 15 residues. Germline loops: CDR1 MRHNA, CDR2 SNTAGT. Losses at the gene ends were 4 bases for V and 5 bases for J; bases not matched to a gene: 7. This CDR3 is CASSATGQGHQPQHF. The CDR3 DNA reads TGTGCCAGCAGTGCTACCGGACAGGGACATCAGCCCCAGCATTTT.

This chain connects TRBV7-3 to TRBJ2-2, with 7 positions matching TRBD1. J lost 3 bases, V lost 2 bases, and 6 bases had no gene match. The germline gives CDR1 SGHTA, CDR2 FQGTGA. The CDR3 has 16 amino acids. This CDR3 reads CASSLWGTADTGELFF. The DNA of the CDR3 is TGTGCCAGCAGCTTATGGGGGACAGCCGACACCGGGGAGCTGTTTTTT. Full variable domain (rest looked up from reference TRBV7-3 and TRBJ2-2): GAGVSQTPSNKVTEKGKYVELRCDPISGHTALYWYRQSLGQGPEFLIYFQGTGAADDSGLPNDRFFAVRPEGSVSTLKIQRTERGDSAVYLCASSLWGTADTGELFFGEGSRLTVL.

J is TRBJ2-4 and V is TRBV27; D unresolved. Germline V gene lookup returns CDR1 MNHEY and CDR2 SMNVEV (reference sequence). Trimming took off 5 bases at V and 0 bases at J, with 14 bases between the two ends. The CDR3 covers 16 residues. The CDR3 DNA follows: TGTGCCAGCAGTCCCAGGCCAGCCTTAGCCAAAAACATTCAGTACTTC. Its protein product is CASSPRPALAKNIQYF.

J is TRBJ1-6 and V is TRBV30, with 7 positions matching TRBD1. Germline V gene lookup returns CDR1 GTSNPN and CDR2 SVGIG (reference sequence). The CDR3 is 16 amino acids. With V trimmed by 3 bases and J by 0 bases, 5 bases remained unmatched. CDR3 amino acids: CAWRANRGSYNSPLHF. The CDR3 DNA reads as TGTGCCTGGAGAGCAAACAGGGGCTCCTATAATTCACCCCTCCACTTT.

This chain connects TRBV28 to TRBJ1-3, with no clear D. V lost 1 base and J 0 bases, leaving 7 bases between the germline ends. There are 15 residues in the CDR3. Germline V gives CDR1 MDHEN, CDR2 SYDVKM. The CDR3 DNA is TGTGCCAGCAGTTTATTACCGCGCTCTGGAAACACCATATATTTT. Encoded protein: CASSLLPRSGNTIYF.

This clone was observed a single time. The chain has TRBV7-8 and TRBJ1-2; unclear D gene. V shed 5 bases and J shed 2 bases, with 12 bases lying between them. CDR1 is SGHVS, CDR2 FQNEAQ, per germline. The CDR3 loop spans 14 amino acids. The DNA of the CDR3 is TGTGCCAGCAGCCCTCGGGTAGAGAACTATGGCTACACCTTC. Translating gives CASSPRVENYGYTF. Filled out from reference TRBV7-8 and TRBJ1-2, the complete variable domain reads GAGVSQSPRYKVAKRGQDVALRCDPISGHVSLFWYQQALGQGPEFLTYFQNEAQLDKSGLPSDRFFAERPEGSVSTLKIQRTQQEDSAVYLCASSPRVENYGYTFGSGTRLTVV.

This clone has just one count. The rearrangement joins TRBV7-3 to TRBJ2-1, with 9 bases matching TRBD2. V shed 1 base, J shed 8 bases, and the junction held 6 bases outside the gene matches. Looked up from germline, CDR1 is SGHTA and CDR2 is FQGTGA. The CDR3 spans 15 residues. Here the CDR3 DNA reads TGTGCCAGCAGCTTAAGTAGCGGGAGAAGAGATGAGCAGTTCTTC. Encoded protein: CASSLSSGRRDEQFF.

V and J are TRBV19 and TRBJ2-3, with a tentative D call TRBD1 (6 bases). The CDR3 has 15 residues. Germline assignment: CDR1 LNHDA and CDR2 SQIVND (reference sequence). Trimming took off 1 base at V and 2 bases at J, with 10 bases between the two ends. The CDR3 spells CASSIGGQDTDTQYF. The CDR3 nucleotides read TGTGCCAGTAGTATAGGGGGGCAGGACACAGATACGCAGTATTTT.